Presented here are 23 T cell receptor beta chains from one specimen sequenced in a study of T-cell reconstitution after alpha-beta-depleted transplantation in children. Unique molecular identifiers were incorporated into the prepared TCRbeta library. TCRdb itself ran the PCR reads through MiXCR, one entry per CDR3 protein. Here the sample spans just over 950,000 distinct CDR3 sequences, about 29% being singletons. This specimen was PBMCs, mostly from graft donor cells, taken 360 days after TCRalphabeta/CD19-depleted stem cell transplant. These receptors all come from a boy in the first two years of life who had a stem cell transplant for SCID, so the T cells may come from the graft donor.

V gene TRBV20-1 combines with J gene TRBJ2-7, with 16 bases aligning to TRBD2. The germline V gene encodes CDR1 DFQATT and CDR2 SNEGSKA (reference sequence). The CDR3 is made up of 15 amino acids. V lost 3 bases and J lost 2; bases outside the gene matches: 1. The CDR3 is CSASGTSGGAYEQYF. For the CDR3, the DNA is TGCAGTGCTAGCGGGACTAGCGGGGGGGCCTACGAGCAGTACTTC.

The gene calls are TRBV29-1 and TRBJ2-5; D possibly corresponds to TRBD1 (6 bases). The CDR3 has 12 amino acids. Trimming took off 7 bases at V and 1 base at J, with 10 bases between the two ends. Germline V CDR1 and CDR2: SQVTM, ANQGSEA. The CDR3, as DNA: TGCAGCGCCTGGACAGCCCAAGAGACCCAGTACTTC. Translation: CSAWTAQETQYF.

The rearrangement joins TRBV28 to TRBJ1-4; possible D gene TRBD1, 5 bases. Germline CDR1 reads MDHEN; CDR2 reads SYDVKM. Trimming cost V 4 bases and J 8 bases, with 17 bases left between them. The CDR3 covers 15 residues. The CDR3 loop is CASSSDPGYREKLFF. CDR3 in DNA: TGTGCCAGCAGTTCGGATCCAGGGTACCGGGAAAAACTGTTTTTT.

J is TRBJ1-1 and V is TRBV12-3 or TRBV12-4; D not certain. Trimming removed 2 bases at V and 4 bases at J, with 14 bases between. The CDR3 sequence is 15 residues long. For the CDR3, the DNA is TGTGCCAGCAGTTTATTCCTCCTTATGGCCACTGAAGCTTTCTTT. Its protein is CASSLFLLMATEAFF.

The rearrangement uses TRBV6-2 or TRBV6-3 and TRBJ2-1, with 10 bases identical to TRBD1. The CDR3 extends over 19 amino acids. Germline V gene lookup returns CDR1 MNHEY and CDR2 SVGEGT. The trim removed 0 bases at V and 6 bases at J, leaving 14 bases unmatched. CDR3 region: CASSYSRAVARTGGNEQFF. The CDR3 nucleotides are TGTGCCAGCAGTTACTCGAGGGCGGTTGCACGGACAGGGGGCAATGAGCAGTTCTTC.

The chain uses TRBV12-3 or TRBV12-4 and TRBJ2-1; possible D gene TRBD1, 6 bases. The CDR3 is 14 residues long. V shed 4 bases and J shed 13 bases, with 20 bases lying between them. The CDR3 is CASSSDSWGLEQFF. In DNA, the CDR3 is TGTGCCAGCAGTTCGGACAGTTGGGGCTTGGAACAGTTCTTC.

The chain employs TRBV10-2 and TRBJ2-2; D uncertain. The V end lost 3 bases, the J end lost 1 base, and 6 bases lay between the germline ends. The CDR3 has 14 amino acids. Germline assignment: CDR1 WSHSY and CDR2 SAAADI. CDR3 DNA: TGCGCCAGCAGTGACTACAGGAACACCGGGGAGCTGTTTTTT. The encoded protein is CASSDYRNTGELFF.

The rearrangement joins TRBV5-1 to TRBJ2-3; no clear D. The CDR3 consists of 15 residues. The germline V gene encodes CDR1 SGHRS and CDR2 YFSETQ. The V gene lost 4 bases and the J gene lost 2 bases, with 14 bases spanning the gap. The CDR3 sequence is CASSQTHQDTDTQYF. The CDR3 DNA is TGCGCCAGCAGCCAGACCCACCAGGACACAGATACGCAGTATTTT.

J is TRBJ2-7 and V is TRBV5-1, with 8 bases lining up with TRBD1. Trimming took 4 bases from V and 3 from J; bases not matched to a gene: 12. Looked up from germline, CDR1 is SGHRS and CDR2 is YFSETQ. The CDR3 extends over 16 amino acids. CDR3 sequence: CASSPMTGVNIYEQYF. The DNA of the CDR3 is TGCGCCAGCAGCCCGATGACAGGGGTGAATATCTACGAGCAGTACTTC.

The gene calls are TRBV11-2 and TRBJ1-1, with D hard to call. CDR1 and CDR2 (germline): SGHAT, FQNNGV. V gave up 3 bases and J gave up 11 bases, with 16 bases separating them. CDR3 length: 13 amino acids. CDR3 nucleotides: TGTGCCAGCAGCTTCCGGGCAGGAGCGTCTGCTTTCTTT. Residues: CASSFRAGASAFF.

This clonotype showed up just a few times. V and J are TRBV2 and TRBJ2-5; the D gene is possibly TRBD1 (7 bases). V dropped 4 bases and J dropped 3 bases, with 12 bases sitting between them. Germline V gives CDR1 SNHLY, CDR2 FYNNEI. The CDR3 is made up of 14 amino acids. The CDR3 region has the DNA TGTGCCAGCAGTGGTCAGGGGGAGGAAGAGACCCAGTACTTC. This encodes CASSGQGEEETQYF.

The chain couples TRBV6-1 to TRBJ2-2, with D possibly being TRBD1 or TRBD2 (5 bases each). This CDR3 is 14 amino acids long. Germline CDR1 reads MNHNS; CDR2 reads SASEGT. Trimming pared 6 bases from V and 4 bases from J, leaving 12 bases between. Here the CDR3 reads CASRMGRTTGELFF. The CDR3 DNA reads TGTGCCAGCAGGATGGGACGGACCACCGGGGAGCTGTTTTTT.

This chain joins TRBV7-8 and TRBJ1-5, with no clear D. This CDR3 is 15 amino acids long. The V end was cut by 1 base, the J end by 3 bases, with 10 bases between. Germline CDR1 and CDR2: SGHVS and FQNEAQ. CDR3: CASSLDSAPNQPQHF. DNA of the CDR3: TGTGCCAGCAGCTTAGACAGTGCTCCCAATCAGCCCCAGCATTTT.

This clonotype was seen a few times. CDR3 nucleotide sequence: TGCAGCGTCCCTTCAGGGCCGACCCAGTACTTC. The encoded protein is CSVPSGPTQYF. This chain uses TRBV29-1 with TRBJ2-5; a weak D match, TRBD1 (5 bases). Trimming cost V 6 bases and J 7 bases, with 12 bases left between them. The CDR3 loop spans 11 amino acids. Germline values: CDR1 SQVTM, CDR2 ANQGSEA.

The gene calls are TRBV27 and TRBJ2-3; D might be TRBD1 or TRBD2, each matching 6 bases. Trimming cost V 11 bases and J 4 bases, with 25 bases left between them. CDR3 length equals 16 residues. Germline V lookup: CDR1 MNHEY, CDR2 SMNVEV (reference sequence). CDR3 DNA: TGTGCCTCCCACCCCACTCACGGGGGCCCCCCAGATACGCAGTATTTT. Translated, it gives CASHPTHGGPPDTQYF.

The J gene is TRBJ1-4, the V gene TRBV5-1, with 9 bases identical to TRBD1. The V gene's germline CDR1 is SGHRS and CDR2 YFSETQ. The length of the CDR3 is 16 residues. V lost 5 bases and J lost 0; bases outside the gene matches: 5. The CDR3 DNA is TGCGCCAGCAGGCCTACAGGGGGCACAACTAATGAAAAACTGTTTTTT. Encoded protein: CASRPTGGTTNEKLFF.

The chain joins TRBV12-3 or TRBV12-4 to TRBJ2-3; weak D call: TRBD2 (7 bases). This CDR3 is built from 15 residues. Between the trimmed V and J ends, which lost 4 bases and 3 bases, there was a span of 14 bases. The CDR3 sequence: CASSYGGPTTDTQYF. DNA for the CDR3: TGTGCCAGCAGTTACGGGGGGCCCACGACAGATACGCAGTATTTT.

The rearrangement joins TRBV7-8 to TRBJ1-4, with D tentatively TRBD1 (5 bases). The CDR3 is 15 amino acids. The germline V and J ends were trimmed by 5 bases and 4 bases, with 14 bases remaining between them. Looked up from germline, CDR1 is SGHVS and CDR2 is FQNEAQ. The CDR3 reads CASSPPDSFNEKLFF. The CDR3 DNA sequence: TGTGCCAGCAGCCCTCCTGACAGTTTTAATGAAAAACTGTTTTTT.

J is TRBJ2-7 and V is TRBV2, with a weak D call TRBD2 (6 bases). The CDR3 totals 16 residues. The germline gives CDR1 SNHLY, CDR2 FYNNEI. Trimming stripped 4 bases from V and 0 bases from J, with 16 bases between. CDR3 protein: CASSALNLGGSYEQYF. The DNA of the CDR3 is TGTGCCAGCAGTGCACTTAACTTGGGGGGCTCCTACGAGCAGTACTTC.

The chain combines TRBV4-3 with TRBJ2-1; 9 nucleotides agree with TRBD2. J was trimmed by 5 bases and V by 0 bases; bases with no gene match: 11. Germline CDR1 LGHNA, CDR2 YSLEER. The CDR3 has 18 residues. The CDR3 DNA is TGCGCCAGCAGCCAAGAAAATCCCGGACTAGCGCGCCACAATGAGCAGTTCTTC. Protein sequence: CASSQENPGLARHNEQFF.

Here the CDR3 reads CASSFGGMGNQETQYF. The CDR3 nucleotides are TGTGCCAGCAGTTTTGGCGGCATGGGGAACCAAGAGACCCAGTACTTC. The V call is TRBV12-3 or TRBV12-4, the J call TRBJ2-5, with D unclear. The germline V and J ends were trimmed by 3 bases and 0 bases, with 14 bases remaining between them. This CDR3 region has 16 residues.

CDR3 amino acids: CASSQRGPPLHF. CDR3 nucleotides: TGCGCCAGCAGCCAGCGAGGGCCCCCCCTCCACTTT. J is TRBJ1-6 and V is TRBV4-3; D is undetermined. The CDR3 has 12 residues. Germline CDR1 and CDR2: LGHNA and YSLEER. V was trimmed by 3 bases and J by 13 bases, leaving 10 bases between them.

This chain connects TRBV7-2 to TRBJ2-1; D unresolved. The V gene's germline CDR1 is SGHTA and CDR2 FQGNSA. The CDR3 has 16 residues. Trimming removed 2 bases from V and 5 bases from J, with 16 bases in between. CDR3 nucleotide sequence: TGTGCCAGCAGCTTAACGGTGGTACCCGGCAACAATGAGCAGTTCTTC. Amino acid sequence: CASSLTVVPGNNEQFF.